Listed below are T cell receptor beta chains from one sample, sequenced in a study of blood T cell repertoires in COVID-19. TCRdb's table, derived via immunoSEQ multiplex PCR, lists solely in-frame clones and lacks some. The sample holds roughly 120,000 clones, 90% seen once. The specimen sequenced was peripheral blood. The receptors stem from a woman aged 60-75 years with COVID-19, enrolled during active disease. The CDR3 runs from the conserved cysteine through the conserved F or W. D genes are given only for firm matches. Part of the rows lack a size; the others show once, few, many or a class for expanded clones.

V gene	clone size	J gene	D gene	CDR3 DNA	CDR3 protein
TRBV6-2/TRBV6-3	-	TRBJ2-1	TRBD2	TGTGCCAGCAGTTACTCAACCGGGACTAGCGGGGGGCTATGGAACAATGAGCAGTTCTTC	CASSYSTGTSGGLWNNEQFF
TRBV3-1/TRBV3-2	-	TRBJ1-1	TRBD1	TGTGCCAGCAGCCAAGATTCGACAGGGGGAAACACTGAAGCTTTCTTT	CASSQDSTGGNTEAFF
TRBV6-1	-	TRBJ2-3	TRBD2	TGTGCCAGCAGTGAAGTCCTAGCGGGGAGCACAGATACGCAGTATTTT	CASSEVLAGSTDTQYF
TRBV7-2	-	TRBJ1-6	-	TGTGCCAGCAGCTTAGTCTCTTGGGGGACATCGTCTGCTTCACCCCTCCACTTT	CASSLVSWGTSSASPLHF
TRBV10-3	-	TRBJ1-5	-	TGTGCCTCACAACAGGAGAGCAATCAGCCCCAGCATTTT	CASQQESNQPQHF
TRBV9	-	TRBJ1-2	TRBD1	TGTGCCAGCAGCCCTCCGACAGGGGCCTATGGCTACACCTTC	CASSPPTGAYGYTF
TRBV5-5	-	TRBJ2-7	TRBD1	TGTGCCAGCAGGAACCCCGGGACAGGGGCCTACGAGCAGTACTTC	CASRNPGTGAYEQYF
TRBV5-4	once	TRBJ1-2	TRBD1	TGTGCCAGCAGCACCGGGACAGGGATTTATGGTGGCTACACCTTC	CASSTGTGIYGGYTF
TRBV30	-	TRBJ2-7	TRBD1	TGTGCCTGGGGGACAGGGGCCCCCTACGAGCAGTACTTC	CAWGTGAPYEQYF
TRBV7-9	-	TRBJ2-7	-	TGTGCCAGCAGCTTAGCCCTGGACAGCCTTACGGGCTACGAGCAGTACTTC	CASSLALDSLTGYEQYF
TRBV29-1	-	TRBJ2-7	TRBD1	TGCAGCGTGGAGACCGGACAGGGGGTCGGCGAGCAGTACTTC	CSVETGQGVGEQYF
TRBV7-9	-	TRBJ2-4	-	TGTGCCAGCAGCAAGAGGAGGCCGGATATGGACATTCAGTACTTC	CASSKRRPDMDIQYF
TRBV19	-	TRBJ2-2	-	TGTGCCAGTAGTCGCCCAGCGGACACCGGGGAGCTGTTTTTT	CASSRPADTGELFF
TRBV12-3/TRBV12-4	-	TRBJ1-2	TRBD1	TGTGCCAGCAGTTTTGCCAGGGGGCCTGGCTACACCTTC	CASSFARGPGYTF
TRBV19	-	TRBJ1-4	-	TGTGCCAGTAGTATAGATTCCGCGGTGACGAATGAAAAACTGTTTTTT	CASSIDSAVTNEKLFF
TRBV3-1/TRBV3-2	-	TRBJ2-7	TRBD2	TGTGCCAGCAGCCAAGAGAGGCTAGCGGGGGGCCACGAGCAGTACTTC	CASSQERLAGGHEQYF
TRBV11-2	-	TRBJ1-2	-	TGTGCCAGCAGCTTAGAGGGGGCGCTTGCCTATGGCTACACCTTC	CASSLEGALAYGYTF
TRBV4-2	-	TRBJ1-5	TRBD1	TGTGCCAGCAGCCTTACACAGGGGATTGGTCAGCCCCAGCATTTT	CASSLTQGIGQPQHF
TRBV5-4	-	TRBJ2-1	TRBD2	TGTGCCAGCAGCCCGGGGGCGGGGGGCCCCTACAATGAGCAGTTCTTC	CASSPGAGGPYNEQFF
TRBV7-2	-	TRBJ2-2	-	TGTGCCAGCAGCTTAGTGGCAGGGTCGGACACCGGGGAGCTGTTTTTT	CASSLVAGSDTGELFF
TRBV18	-	TRBJ1-5	TRBD1	TGTGCCAGCTCACCGGACAGGTTCAATCAGCCCCAGCATTTT	CASSPDRFNQPQHF
TRBV4-1	-	TRBJ2-7	TRBD1	TGCGCCAGCAGCCATTTGACAGGGGGCTTTCGCGAGCAGTACTTC	CASSHLTGGFREQYF
TRBV18	-	TRBJ1-6	-	TGTGCCAGCTCACCGGGGGGGCACGATAATTCACCCCTCCACTTT	CASSPGGHDNSPLHF
TRBV27	-	TRBJ1-3	-	TGTGCCAGCAGTTTATCGGCGGGGAAAGGAAACACCATATATTTT	CASSLSAGKGNTIYF
TRBV30	once	TRBJ2-5	TRBD2	TGTGCCTGGAGTCCGGGGGGGGCATCCCAAGAGACCCAGTACTTC	CAWSPGGASQETQYF
TRBV25-1	few	TRBJ2-2	-	TGTGCCAGCAGTGAATCCAGAGGATCCGGGGAGCTGTTTTTT	CASSESRGSGELFF
TRBV5-8	-	TRBJ2-3	-	TGTGCCAGCAGCCTCCGGAGGTCAGATACGCAGTATTTT	CASSLRRSDTQYF
TRBV11-2	-	TRBJ1-2	TRBD1	TGTGCCAGCAGCAGTCCCGGGACAGGGACCGGCTACACCTTC	CASSSPGTGTGYTF
TRBV2	few	TRBJ1-1	-	TGTGCCAGCGTAACAGGGACGAACACTGAAGCTTTCTTT	CASVTGTNTEAFF
TRBV6-2/TRBV6-3	-	TRBJ2-1	-	TGTGCCAGCAGTTACGAGGGCCGAAGGGTGTCCGATGAGCAGTTCTTC	CASSYEGRRVSDEQFF
TRBV6-5	-	TRBJ2-3	-	TGTGCCAGCAGAGTAGGAACAGGGATAGATACGCAGTATTTT	CASRVGTGIDTQYF
TRBV12-3/TRBV12-4	once	TRBJ1-2	-	TGTGCCAGCAGTTTAAGCGGTTTTGGCTACACCTTC	CASSLSGFGYTF
TRBV5-1	once	TRBJ2-3	-	TGCGCCAGCAGCCTCGGGATAGCGGAGAGCACAGATACGCAGTATTTT	CASSLGIAESTDTQYF
TRBV7-2	-	TRBJ2-2	-	TGTGCCAGCAGTCCCAGGAGGGGAAACACCGGGGAGCTGTTTTTT	CASSPRRGNTGELFF
TRBV30	-	TRBJ2-7	TRBD1	TGTGCCTGGAGTGAGGACAGGGAACGTGGGCAGTACTTC	CAWSEDRERGQYF